The 27 T cell receptor beta chains given below trace back to one sample, sequenced in a study of T-cell reconstitution after alpha-beta-depleted transplantation in children. Unique molecular identifiers featured in how the TCRbeta library was prepared. TCRdb re-analysed the PCR reads in MiXCR, keeping a single row per CDR3 protein. Found here are 750,000 to 950,000 distinct CDR3 sequences, around 15% of them singletons; the top ten hold roughly 4.8%. The sequencing here drew on PBMCs, mostly from graft donor cells, taken 360 days after TCRalphabeta/CD19-depleted stem cell transplant. Receptors originate from a male patient under 18 who had a stem cell transplant for acute lymphoblastic leukemia, so the T cells may come from the graft donor.

This clonotype has a handful of counts. V and J are TRBV12-3 or TRBV12-4 and TRBJ1-1; possible D gene TRBD1, 5 bases. The CDR3 length is 15 residues. Trimming cost V 5 bases and J 0 bases, with 13 bases left between them. The CDR3 loop is CASSGGGRLNTEAFF. CDR3 sequence (DNA): TGTGCCAGCAGTGGGGGGGGACGGTTGAACACTGAAGCTTTCTTT.

This clonotype was recorded at least ten times. The chain employs TRBV7-9 and TRBJ2-7, with 9 bases that match TRBD2. Per the germline V gene, CDR1 is SEHNR and CDR2 is FQNEAQ (reference sequence). CDR3 length equals 15 residues. Losses at the gene ends were 9 bases for V and 4 bases for J; bases not matched to a gene: 13. CDR3 sequence reads: CASSSRREGPYEQYF. DNA for the CDR3: TGTGCCAGTTCTTCACGGCGGGAGGGCCCATACGAGCAGTACTTC.

V usage is TRBV7-2 and J usage is TRBJ2-2; no clear D. With 1 base removed from V and 5 bases from J, the gap between germline ends came to 11 bases. This CDR3 is built from 15 residues. The germline V gene encodes CDR1 SGHTA and CDR2 FQGNSA. The CDR3 bases are TGTGCCAGCAGCTTAGGGATAATCGAAACCGGGGAGCTGTTTTTT. Protein: CASSLGIIETGELFF. Filled out from reference TRBV7-2 and TRBJ2-2, the complete variable domain reads GAGVSQSPSNKVTEKGKDVELRCDPISGHTALYWYRQSLGQGLEFLIYFQGNSAPDKSGLPSDRFSAERTGGSVSTLTIQRTQQEDSAVYLCASSLGIIETGELFFGEGSRLTVL.

The V gene is TRBV6-1, the J gene TRBJ2-5; D may be TRBD1 or TRBD2 (6 bases each). From germline, CDR1 is MNHNS and CDR2 SASEGT. The germline V and J ends were trimmed by 6 bases and 4 bases, with 15 bases remaining between them. The CDR3 is made up of 14 amino acids. For the CDR3, the DNA is TGTGCCAGCAGCCACAGAGGGGGGACAGAGACCCAGTACTTC. This sequence encodes CASSHRGGTETQYF.

The rearrangement uses TRBV2 and TRBJ2-5; TRBD1 agrees at 9 bases. The length of the CDR3 is 15 residues. The germline gives CDR1 SNHLY, CDR2 FYNNEI. V shed 6 bases, J shed 5 bases, and the junction held 10 bases outside the gene matches. The chain's CDR3 is CASSPGTGKHETQYF. The CDR3, as DNA: TGTGCCAGCAGCCCCGGGACAGGGAAGCATGAGACCCAGTACTTC.

This clonotype occurred a few times. V usage is TRBV3-1 and J usage is TRBJ2-1, with 8 bases identical to TRBD2. V lost 2 bases, J lost 9 bases, and 12 bases stayed unmatched. Germline loops: CDR1 LGHDT, CDR2 YNNKEL (reference sequence). The CDR3 contains 16 residues. CDR3 sequence (DNA): TGTGCCAGCAGCCAAACCGCCTGGATAGCGGGATTTGAGCAGTTCTTC. Translating it yields CASSQTAWIAGFEQFF.

J is TRBJ2-3 and V is TRBV5-1, with D possibly being TRBD1 (5 bases). CDR3 length: 14 amino acids. The V and J ends lost 1 base and 2 bases respectively, with 8 bases between them. Germline-derived CDR1 and CDR2 are SGHRS and YFSETQ. The DNA for the CDR3 is TGCGCCAGCAGCTTGAACAGGCCCACAGATACGCAGTATTTT. It specifies CASSLNRPTDTQYF. Variable domain in full (rest from reference TRBV5-1 and TRBJ2-3): KAGVTQTPRYLIKTRGQQVTLSCSPISGHRSVSWYQQTPGQGLQFLFEYFSETQRNKGNFPGRFSGRQFSNSRSEMNVSTLELGDSALYLCASSLNRPTDTQYFGPGTRLTVL.

The V call is TRBV25-1, the J call TRBJ1-4, with D hard to call. Trimming took 4 bases from V and 0 from J, leaving 15 bases between them. This CDR3 is 17 amino acids long. Germline assignment: CDR1 MGHDK and CDR2 SYGVNS. The CDR3 region is CASSALTVFATNEKLFF. CDR3 in DNA: TGTGCCAGCAGTGCCTTAACCGTTTTTGCAACTAATGAAAAACTGTTTTTT.

In regard to this clonotype: Here the CDR3 omits its conserved ending phenylalanine or tryptophan, so a read error is the likely source. The chain is built from TRBV13 and TRBJ2-1; D ambiguous. V was cut by 3 bases and J by 8 bases, with 8 bases left in between. This CDR3 region has 12 residues. Germline values: CDR1 PRHDT, CDR2 FYEKMQ (reference sequence). This chain's CDR3 is CASSFDRDEQFL. CDR3 in DNA: TGTGCCAGCAGCTTCGATCGGGATGAGCAGTTCTTG.

The chain recombines TRBV2 with TRBJ2-6; D call uncertain. There are 13 residues in the CDR3. V lost 9 bases, J lost 0 bases, and 6 bases lay in between. Germline-derived CDR1 and CDR2 are SNHLY and FYNNEI. DNA for the CDR3: TGTGCCAGGGAGAACTCTGGGGCCAACGTCCTGACTTTC. Encoded protein: CARENSGANVLTF.

The chain joins TRBV20-1 to TRBJ2-7, with no clear D. Germline-derived CDR1 and CDR2 are DFQATT and SNEGSKA (reference sequence). This CDR3 comprises 13 residues. V was clipped by 3 bases and J by 5 bases, with 14 bases between them. CDR3 nucleotides: TGCAGTGCTAGCGAGACGGGCGGAGACGAGCAGTACTTC. It yields the protein CSASETGGDEQYF.

The CDR3 reads CSVQQGLSEAFF. CDR3 DNA sequence: TGCAGCGTACAACAGGGGTTGTCTGAAGCTTTCTTT. This sequence joins TRBV29-1 and TRBJ1-1, with 7 bases that match TRBD1. Per the germline V gene, CDR1 is SQVTM and CDR2 is ANQGSEA. The CDR3 has 12 amino acids. V dropped 6 bases and J dropped 6; count of bases not matched to a gene: 7.

The table lists this clonotype with many counts. The chain has TRBV7-3 and TRBJ2-3; D remains unclear. V lost 5 bases and J 3 bases, leaving 15 bases between the germline ends. Germline V CDR1 and CDR2: SGHTA, FQGTGA. The CDR3 runs to 15 residues. The CDR3 is CASSPSVGLTDTQYF. Here the CDR3 DNA reads TGTGCCAGCAGCCCTTCCGTGGGCCTAACAGATACGCAGTATTTT.

The chain combines TRBV12-3 or TRBV12-4 with TRBJ2-7; D is perhaps TRBD1 (6 bases). This CDR3 has 15 residues. Trimming removed 6 bases from V and 4 bases from J, with 19 bases in between. Written as DNA, the CDR3 is TGTGCCAGCAGCTTCTCCGGGACACCCCCGTACGAGCAGTACTTC. This sequence encodes CASSFSGTPPYEQYF.

The chain uses TRBV4-1 and TRBJ2-5; 8 bases agree with TRBD1. Germline V lookup: CDR1 MGHRA, CDR2 YSYEKL. The CDR3 consists of 16 residues. V shed 0 bases, J shed 4 bases, and the junction held 7 bases outside the gene matches. Here the CDR3 reads CASSQDSGTGGETQYF. The CDR3 DNA sequence: TGCGCCAGCAGCCAAGATTCTGGGACAGGTGGAGAGACCCAGTACTTC.

The chain is built from TRBV9 and TRBJ2-3; 8 nucleotides agree with TRBD2. Looked up from germline, CDR1 is SGDLS and CDR2 is YYNGEE. With 4 bases clipped from V and 2 bases from J, the junction kept 9 bases outside the gene matches. This CDR3 contains 16 residues. CDR3 in DNA: TGTGCCAGCAGCCGTGGACTAGCCCTATTCACAGATACGCAGTATTTT. This translates into CASSRGLALFTDTQYF. The full variable domain, in which reference TRBV9 and TRBJ2-3 provide the parts outside the CDR3, is DSGVTQTPKHLITATGQRVTLRCSPRSGDLSVYWYQQSLDQGLQFLIQYYNGEERAKGNILERFSAQQFPDLHSELNLSSLELGDSALYFCASSRGLALFTDTQYFGPGTRLTVL.

The gene calls are TRBV20-1 and TRBJ2-1; unclear D gene. This CDR3 has 13 residues. Germline CDR1 and CDR2: DFQATT and SNEGSKA (reference sequence). V was pared by 3 bases and J by 4 bases, with 10 bases between. CDR3 DNA: TGCAGTGCTAGGGGCCAAAAATACAATGAGCAGTTCTTC. Protein product: CSARGQKYNEQFF.

This clonotype was seen only a few times. This chain joins TRBV7-3 and TRBJ1-1; 9 bases are shared with TRBD1. V gave up 6 bases and J gave up 5 bases; unmatched junction bases: 13. The length of the CDR3 is 16 residues. In germline, CDR1 is SGHTA, CDR2 FQGTGA. The CDR3 protein is CASREGQGIGATEAFF. The CDR3 DNA reads as TGTGCCAGCAGGGAGGGACAGGGAATCGGTGCAACTGAAGCTTTCTTT. Drawing the rest from reference TRBV7-3 and TRBJ1-1, the complete variable domain is GAGVSQTPSNKVTEKGKYVELRCDPISGHTALYWYRQSLGQGPEFLIYFQGTGAADDSGLPNDRFFAVRPEGSVSTLKIQRTERGDSAVYLCASREGQGIGATEAFFGQGTRLTVV.

This clonotype was counted between two and nine times. The V gene is TRBV7-6, the J gene TRBJ2-7; D is undetermined. Trimming shortened V by 5 bases and J by 2 bases, and 16 bases separated the two germline ends. The CDR3 runs 15 residues. The germline CDR1 and CDR2 sequences are SGHVS and FNYEAQ. The CDR3 coding sequence is TGTGCCAGCAGCGCCGGACCGGGTCTTACCTACGAGCAGTACTTC. Translated, it gives CASSAGPGLTYEQYF.

A few counts support this clonotype. CDR3 DNA sequence: TGTGCCAGCGGAACAATAGCGGGAGGATGGAGGAGAAGGACAGATACGCAGTATTTT. This translates into CASGTIAGGWRRRTDTQYF. V gene TRBV6-1 combines with J gene TRBJ2-3; 10 positions agree with TRBD2. The CDR3 covers 19 residues. Germline V lookup: CDR1 MNHNS, CDR2 SASEGT. The V and J ends lost 8 bases and 3 bases, in that order; junction bases with no gene match: 20.

This clonotype was seen more than once but under ten times. The V and J genes are TRBV29-1 and TRBJ2-7, with 7 bases aligning to TRBD2. CDR3 length: 14 residues. V gave up 4 bases and J gave up 2 bases; unmatched junction bases: 8. Germline CDR1 and CDR2: SQVTM and ANQGSEA. CDR3 in DNA: TGCAGCGTTGCGGTGGTTAGCGGGCCCTACGAGCAGTACTTC. Amino acids: CSVAVVSGPYEQYF.

V gene TRBV4-2 combines with J gene TRBJ2-2; possibly TRBD1 for D (6 bases). This CDR3 has 15 amino acids. V lost 4 bases and J lost 7, with 16 bases in between. CDR1 is LGHNA, CDR2 YNFKEQ, per germline. DNA of the CDR3: TGTGCCAGCAGCCTAGTTGGGGTGGACAGCGGGGAGCTGTTTTTT. Amino acids: CASSLVGVDSGELFF.

The chain recombines TRBV24-1 with TRBJ2-7; the D call may be TRBD1 or TRBD2 (6 bases each). The CDR3 length is 18 residues. The ends were cut back, 2 bases at V and 5 bases at J, with 24 bases in the middle. CDR1 is KGHDR, CDR2 SFDVKD, per germline. The CDR3 DNA sequence: TGTGCCACCAGTGATTCCCCCGGTGGGGGGCCTTCCTGGGACGAGCAGTACTTC. It encodes CATSDSPGGGPSWDEQYF.

This clonotype was found a few times. The V and J genes are TRBV15 and TRBJ2-1; 7 bases are shared with TRBD2. With V trimmed by 7 bases and J by 4 bases, 13 bases remained unmatched. Per the germline V gene, CDR1 is LNHNV and CDR2 is YYDKDF (reference sequence). The CDR3 runs 16 residues. This CDR3 reads CATTPSSGADYNEQFF. The DNA for the CDR3 is TGTGCCACCACCCCGTCAAGCGGGGCGGATTACAATGAGCAGTTCTTC.

This clonotype was found a few times. Here the CDR3 reads CASSGTGNSNEQFF. The CDR3 DNA reads as TGTGCCAGCAGTGGGACAGGGAATTCGAATGAGCAGTTCTTC. V gene TRBV27 combines with J gene TRBJ2-1; the match to TRBD1 covers 9 bases. The CDR3 consists of 14 residues. V shed 5 bases, J shed 7 bases, and the junction held 6 bases outside the gene matches. Germline CDR1 reads MNHEY; CDR2 reads SMNVEV (reference sequence).

This clonotype was detected many times. The chain combines TRBV5-1 with TRBJ2-5, with D tentatively TRBD1 (5 bases). The germline V gene has CDR1 SGHRS and CDR2 YFSETQ. V shed 7 bases and J shed 4 bases, with 14 bases lying between them. The CDR3 totals 13 residues. CDR3 bases: TGCGCCAGCGGTCAAGGGGTGCGAGAGACCCAGTACTTC. This translates into CASGQGVRETQYF.

The chain uses TRBV5-1 and TRBJ2-3, with 9 bases fitting TRBD2. The CDR3 spans 15 residues. V gave up 3 bases and J gave up 6 bases; unmatched junction bases: 8. Germline V gene data show CDR1 as SGHRS and CDR2 as YFSETQ. The DNA of the CDR3 is TGCGCCAGCAGCTCGGCTGCGGGAGGGCTGGATACGCAGTATTTT. Amino acids: CASSSAAGGLDTQYF.